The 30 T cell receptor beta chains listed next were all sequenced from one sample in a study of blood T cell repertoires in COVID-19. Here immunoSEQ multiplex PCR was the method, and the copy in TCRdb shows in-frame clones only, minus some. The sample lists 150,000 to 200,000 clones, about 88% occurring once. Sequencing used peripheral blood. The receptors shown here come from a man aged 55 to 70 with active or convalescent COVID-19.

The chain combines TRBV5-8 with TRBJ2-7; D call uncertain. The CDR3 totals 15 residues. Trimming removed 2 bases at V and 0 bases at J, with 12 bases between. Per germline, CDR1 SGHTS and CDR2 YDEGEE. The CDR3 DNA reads TGTGCCAGCAGCTTACGCGGAGAGAGCTCCTACGAGCAGTACTTC. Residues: CASSLRGESSYEQYF.

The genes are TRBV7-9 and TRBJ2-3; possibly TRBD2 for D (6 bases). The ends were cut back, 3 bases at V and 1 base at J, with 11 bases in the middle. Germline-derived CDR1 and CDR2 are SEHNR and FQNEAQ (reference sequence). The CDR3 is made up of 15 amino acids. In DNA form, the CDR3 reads TGTGCCAGCAGCTTGAAACTAGCCGGCACAGATACGCAGTATTTT. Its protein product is CASSLKLAGTDTQYF.

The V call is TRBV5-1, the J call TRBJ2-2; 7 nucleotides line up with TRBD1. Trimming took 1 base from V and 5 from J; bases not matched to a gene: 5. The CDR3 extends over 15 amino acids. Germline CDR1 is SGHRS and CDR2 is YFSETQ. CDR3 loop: CASSLPQGQTGELFF. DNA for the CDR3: TGCGCCAGCAGCTTGCCACAGGGGCAAACCGGGGAGCTGTTTTTT.

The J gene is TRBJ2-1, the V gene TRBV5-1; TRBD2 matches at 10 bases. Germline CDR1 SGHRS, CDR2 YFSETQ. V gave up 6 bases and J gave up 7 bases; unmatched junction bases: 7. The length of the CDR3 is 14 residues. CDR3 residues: CASTALAGKNEQFF. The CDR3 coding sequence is TGCGCCAGCACCGCACTAGCGGGAAAGAATGAGCAGTTCTTC.

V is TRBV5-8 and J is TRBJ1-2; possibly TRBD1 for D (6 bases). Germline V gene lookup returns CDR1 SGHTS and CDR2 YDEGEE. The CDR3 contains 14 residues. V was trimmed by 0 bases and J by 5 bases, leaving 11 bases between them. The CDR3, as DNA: TGTGCCAGCAGCTTGGCTCGGGACACTTATGGCTACACCTTC. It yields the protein CASSLARDTYGYTF.

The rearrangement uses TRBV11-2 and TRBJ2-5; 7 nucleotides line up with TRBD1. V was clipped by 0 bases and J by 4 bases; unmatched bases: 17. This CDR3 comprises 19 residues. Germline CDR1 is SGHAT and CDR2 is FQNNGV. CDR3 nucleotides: TGTGCCAGCAGCTTAGATAGCACAGGGGTTCTATGGGCGAGAGAGACCCAGTACTTC. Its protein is CASSLDSTGVLWARETQYF.

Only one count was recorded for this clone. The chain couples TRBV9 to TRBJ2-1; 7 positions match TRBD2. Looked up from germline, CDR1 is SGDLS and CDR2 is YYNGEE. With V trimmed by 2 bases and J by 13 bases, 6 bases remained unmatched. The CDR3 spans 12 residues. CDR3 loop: CASSVSGILQFF. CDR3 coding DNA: TGTGCCAGCAGCGTGAGCGGGATCCTCCAGTTCTTC.

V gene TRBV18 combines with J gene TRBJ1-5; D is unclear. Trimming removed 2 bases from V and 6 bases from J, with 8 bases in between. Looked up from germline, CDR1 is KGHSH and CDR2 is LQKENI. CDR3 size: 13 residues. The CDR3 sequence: CASSPGEAQPQHF. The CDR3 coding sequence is TGTGCCAGCTCACCAGGGGAGGCTCAGCCCCAGCATTTT. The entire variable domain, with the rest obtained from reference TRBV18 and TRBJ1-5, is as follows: NAGVMQNPRHLVRRRGQEARLRCSPMKGHSHVYWYRQLPEEGLKFMVYLQKENIIDESGMPKERFSAEFPKEGPSILRIQQVVRGDSAAYFCASSPGEAQPQHFGDGTRLSIL.

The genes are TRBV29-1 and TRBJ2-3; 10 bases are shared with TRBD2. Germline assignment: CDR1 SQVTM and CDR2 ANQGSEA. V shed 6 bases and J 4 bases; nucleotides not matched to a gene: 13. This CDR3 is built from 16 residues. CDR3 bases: TGCAGCGTGGCCCCCTTAGCGGGAGGACTTTCAGATACGCAGTATTTT. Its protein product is CSVAPLAGGLSDTQYF.

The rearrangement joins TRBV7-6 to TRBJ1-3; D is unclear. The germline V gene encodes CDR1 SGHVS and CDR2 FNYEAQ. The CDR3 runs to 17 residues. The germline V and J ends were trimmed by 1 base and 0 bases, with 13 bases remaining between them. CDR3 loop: CASSLVETSSSGNTIYF. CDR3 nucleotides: TGTGCCAGCAGCTTAGTAGAGACAAGCTCCTCTGGAAACACCATATATTTT.

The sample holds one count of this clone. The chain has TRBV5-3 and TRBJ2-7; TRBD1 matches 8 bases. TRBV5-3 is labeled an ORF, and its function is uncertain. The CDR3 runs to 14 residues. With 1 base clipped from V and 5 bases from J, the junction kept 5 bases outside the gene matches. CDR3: CARSLNQGANEQYF. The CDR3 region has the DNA TGTGCCAGAAGCTTGAACCAGGGGGCAAACGAGCAGTACTTC.

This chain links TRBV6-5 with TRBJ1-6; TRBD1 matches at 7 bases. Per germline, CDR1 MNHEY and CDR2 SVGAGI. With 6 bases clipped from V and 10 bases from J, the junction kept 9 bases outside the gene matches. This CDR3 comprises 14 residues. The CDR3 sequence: CASRGQVVGSPLHF. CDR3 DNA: TGTGCCAGCAGAGGACAGGTTGTAGGCTCACCCCTCCACTTT.

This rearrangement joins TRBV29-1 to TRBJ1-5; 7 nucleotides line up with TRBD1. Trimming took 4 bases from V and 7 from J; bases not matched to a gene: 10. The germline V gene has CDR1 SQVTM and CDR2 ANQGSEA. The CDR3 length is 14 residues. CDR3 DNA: TGCAGCGTTGCCTACGGGGACAGAGGGCAGCCCCAGCATTTT. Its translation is CSVAYGDRGQPQHF.

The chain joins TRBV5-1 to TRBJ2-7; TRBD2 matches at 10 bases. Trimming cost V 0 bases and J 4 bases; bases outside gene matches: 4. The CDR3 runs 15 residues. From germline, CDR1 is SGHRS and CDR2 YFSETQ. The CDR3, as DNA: TGCGCCAGCAGCTTGGTGGCTAGCGGGAGTTACGAGCAGTACTTC. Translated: CASSLVASGSYEQYF.

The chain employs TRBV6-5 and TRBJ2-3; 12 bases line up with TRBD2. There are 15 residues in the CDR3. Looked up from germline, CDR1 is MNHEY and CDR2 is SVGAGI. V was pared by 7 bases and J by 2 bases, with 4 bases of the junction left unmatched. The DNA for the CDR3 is TGTGCCAGCACGGGGACTAGCGGGTTCACAGATACGCAGTATTTT. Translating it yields CASTGTSGFTDTQYF.

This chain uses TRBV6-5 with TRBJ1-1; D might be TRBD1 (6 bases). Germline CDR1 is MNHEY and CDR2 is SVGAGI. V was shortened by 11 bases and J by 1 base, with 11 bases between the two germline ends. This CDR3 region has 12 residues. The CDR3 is CAVQGWNTEAFF. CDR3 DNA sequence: TGTGCCGTACAGGGCTGGAACACTGAAGCTTTCTTT.

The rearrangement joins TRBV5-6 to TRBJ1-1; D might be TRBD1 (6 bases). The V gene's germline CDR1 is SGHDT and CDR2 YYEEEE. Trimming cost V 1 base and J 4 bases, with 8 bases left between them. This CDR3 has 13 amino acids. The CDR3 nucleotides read TGTGCCAGCAGCTTGATAGGGGGCACTGAAGCTTTCTTT. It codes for CASSLIGGTEAFF. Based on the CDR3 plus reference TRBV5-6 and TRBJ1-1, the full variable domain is DAGVTQSPTHLIKTRGQQVTLRCSPKSGHDTVSWYQQALGQGPQFIFQYYEEEERQRGNFPDRFSGHQFPNYSSELNVNALLLGDSALYLCASSLIGGTEAFFGQGTRLTVV.

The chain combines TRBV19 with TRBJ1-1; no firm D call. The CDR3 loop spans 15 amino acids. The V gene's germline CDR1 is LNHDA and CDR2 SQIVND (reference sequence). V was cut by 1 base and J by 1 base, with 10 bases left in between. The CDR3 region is CASSIAREWNTEAFF. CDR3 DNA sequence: TGTGCCAGTAGTATAGCGAGGGAGTGGAACACTGAAGCTTTCTTT. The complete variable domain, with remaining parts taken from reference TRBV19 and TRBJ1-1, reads DGGITQSPKYLFRKEGQNVTLSCEQNLNHDAMYWYRQDPGQGLRLIYYSQIVNDFQKGDIAEGYSVSREKKESFPLTVTSAQKNPTAFYLCASSIAREWNTEAFFGQGTRLTVV.

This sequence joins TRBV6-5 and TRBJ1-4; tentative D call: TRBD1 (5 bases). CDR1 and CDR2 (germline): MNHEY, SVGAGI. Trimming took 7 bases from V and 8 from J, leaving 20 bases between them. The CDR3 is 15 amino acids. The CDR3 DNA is TGTGCCAGCAAGACCGGACAAATCGGGCGGGAAAAACTGTTTTTT. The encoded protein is CASKTGQIGREKLFF.

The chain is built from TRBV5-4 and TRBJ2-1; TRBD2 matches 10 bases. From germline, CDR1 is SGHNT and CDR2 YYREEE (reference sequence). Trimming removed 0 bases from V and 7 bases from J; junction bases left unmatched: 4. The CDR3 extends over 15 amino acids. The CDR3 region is CASSLAAGGANEQFF. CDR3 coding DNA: TGTGCCAGCAGCTTGGCAGCGGGGGGGGCAAATGAGCAGTTCTTC. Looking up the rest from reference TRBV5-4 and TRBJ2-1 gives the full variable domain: ETGVTQSPTHLIKTRGQQVTLRCSSQSGHNTVSWYQQALGQGPQFIFQYYREEENGRGNFPPRFSGLQFPNYSSELNVNALELDDSALYLCASSLAAGGANEQFFGPGTRLTVL.

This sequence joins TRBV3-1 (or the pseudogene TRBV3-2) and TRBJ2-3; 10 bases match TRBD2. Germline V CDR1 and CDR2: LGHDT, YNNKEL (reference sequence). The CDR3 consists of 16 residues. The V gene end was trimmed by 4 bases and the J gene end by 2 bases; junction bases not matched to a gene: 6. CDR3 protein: CASSRSSGRPTDTQYF. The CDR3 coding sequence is TGTGCCAGCAGCCGAAGTAGCGGGAGGCCCACAGATACGCAGTATTTT.

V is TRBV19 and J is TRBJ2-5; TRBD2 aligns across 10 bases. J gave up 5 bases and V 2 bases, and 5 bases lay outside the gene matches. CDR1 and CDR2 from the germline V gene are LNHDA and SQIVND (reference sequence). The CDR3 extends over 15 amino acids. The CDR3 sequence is CASSIISGGSETQYF. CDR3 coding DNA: TGTGCCAGTAGTATAATTAGCGGGGGGTCGGAGACCCAGTACTTC.

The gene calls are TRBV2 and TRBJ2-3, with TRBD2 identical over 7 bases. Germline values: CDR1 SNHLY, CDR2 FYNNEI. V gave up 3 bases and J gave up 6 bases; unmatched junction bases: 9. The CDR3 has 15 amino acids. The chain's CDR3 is CASSDLGRGDDTQYF. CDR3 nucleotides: TGTGCCAGCAGTGATCTGGGCCGGGGGGACGATACGCAGTATTTT.

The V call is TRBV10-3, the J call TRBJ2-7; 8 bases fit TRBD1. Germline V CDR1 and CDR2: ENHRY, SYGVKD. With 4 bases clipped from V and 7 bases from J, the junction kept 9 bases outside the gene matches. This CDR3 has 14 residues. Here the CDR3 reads CAISGSDRVGEQYF. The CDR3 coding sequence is TGTGCCATCAGTGGTTCGGACAGGGTCGGAGAGCAGTACTTC.

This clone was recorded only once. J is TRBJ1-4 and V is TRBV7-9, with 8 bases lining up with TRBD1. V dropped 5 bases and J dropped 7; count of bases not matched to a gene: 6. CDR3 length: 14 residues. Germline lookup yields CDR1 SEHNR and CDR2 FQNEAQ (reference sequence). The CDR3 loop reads CASSQEQGGEKLFF. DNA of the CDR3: TGTGCCAGCAGCCAGGAACAGGGGGGTGAAAAACTGTTTTTT. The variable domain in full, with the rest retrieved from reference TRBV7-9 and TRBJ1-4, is DTGVSQNPRHKITKRGQNVTFRCDPISEHNRLYWYRQTLGQGPEFLTYFQNEAQLEKSRLLSDRFSAERPKGSFSTLEIQRTEQGDSAMYLCASSQEQGGEKLFFGSGTQLSVL.

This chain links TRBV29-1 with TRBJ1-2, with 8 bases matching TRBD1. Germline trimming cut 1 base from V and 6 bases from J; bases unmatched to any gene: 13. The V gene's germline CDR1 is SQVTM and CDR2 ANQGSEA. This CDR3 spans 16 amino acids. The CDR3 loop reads CSVEGIHGDRRNGYTF. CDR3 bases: TGCAGCGTTGAAGGGATACACGGGGACAGGCGGAATGGCTACACCTTC.

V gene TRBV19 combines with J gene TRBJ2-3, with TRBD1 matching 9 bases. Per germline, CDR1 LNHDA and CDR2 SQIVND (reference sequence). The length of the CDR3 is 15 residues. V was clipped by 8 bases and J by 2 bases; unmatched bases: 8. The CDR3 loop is CASGTGTGTTDTQYF. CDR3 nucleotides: TGTGCCAGTGGCACAGGGACAGGGACCACAGATACGCAGTATTTT.

DNA of the CDR3: TGTGCCAAAGGGGCGGGGGTCGGGAATTCACCCCTCCACTTT. It encodes CAKGAGVGNSPLHF. V usage is TRBV2 and J usage is TRBJ1-6, with D tentatively TRBD1 (5 bases). V gave up 10 bases and J gave up 7 bases, with 17 bases separating them. This CDR3 is 14 amino acids long. CDR1 and CDR2 (germline): SNHLY, FYNNEI. The variable domain in full, with the rest retrieved from reference TRBV2 and TRBJ1-6, is EPEVTQTPSHQVTQMGQEVILRCVPISNHLYFYWYRQILGQKVEFLVSFYNNEISEKSEIFDDQFSVERPDGSNFTLKIRSTKLEDSAMYFCAKGAGVGNSPLHFGNGTRLTVT.

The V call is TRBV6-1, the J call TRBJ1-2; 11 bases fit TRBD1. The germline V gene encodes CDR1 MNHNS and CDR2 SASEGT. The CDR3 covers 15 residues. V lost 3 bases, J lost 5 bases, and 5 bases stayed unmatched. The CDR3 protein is CASSDWTGGLYGYTF. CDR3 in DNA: TGTGCCAGCAGTGATTGGACAGGGGGCCTGTATGGCTACACCTTC.

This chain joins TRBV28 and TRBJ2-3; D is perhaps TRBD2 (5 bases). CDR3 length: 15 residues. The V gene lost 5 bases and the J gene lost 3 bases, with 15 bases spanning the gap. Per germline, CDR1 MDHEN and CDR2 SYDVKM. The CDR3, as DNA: TGTGCCAGCAGTCCTCCTTCGTCGGGGACAGATACGCAGTATTTT. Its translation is CASSPPSSGTDTQYF.